Presented here are 17 T cell receptor beta chains from one specimen sequenced in a study of cytomegalovirus exposure and HLA in healthy donors. With 60 Vbeta and 13 Jbeta primers, the PCR was carried out. The protocol was immunoSEQ multiplex PCR, while the TCRdb copy is restricted to in-frame clones and leaves out a portion. The sample lists approximately 140,000 clones; 70% to 90% were seen once. The sample consisted of PBMCs. All receptors come from a boy younger than 18 in good health and CMV-seronegative.

This chain uses TRBV7-6 with TRBJ2-5, with a possible D match to TRBD2 (5 bases). V was cut by 5 bases and J by 5 bases, with 18 bases left in between. The germline V gene has CDR1 SGHVS and CDR2 FNYEAQ. There are 15 residues in the CDR3. CDR3 amino acids: CASSRLPGSGETQYF. In DNA form, the CDR3 reads TGTGCCAGCAGCCGACTCCCGGGGTCGGGGGAGACCCAGTACTTC.

This chain uses TRBV7-9 with TRBJ2-7; TRBD2 matches 11 bases. Looked up from germline, CDR1 is SEHNR and CDR2 is FQNEAQ (reference sequence). The CDR3 runs to 14 residues. V lost 6 bases, J lost 7 bases, and 8 bases stayed unmatched. CDR3 nucleotide sequence: TGTGCCAGCAGGACTAGCGGGACGAGTGGGGAGCAGTACTTC. Amino acids: CASRTSGTSGEQYF.

The J gene is TRBJ2-3, the V gene TRBV7-2; possibly TRBD1 for D (6 bases). Germline V gives CDR1 SGHTA, CDR2 FQGNSA. V shed 5 bases and J shed 1 base, with 13 bases lying between them. There are 15 residues in the CDR3. The CDR3 nucleotides read TGTGCCAGCAGCCTCACAGGGTTCGGCACAGATACGCAGTATTTT. Translated: CASSLTGFGTDTQYF. Supplemented by reference TRBV7-2 and TRBJ2-3, the full variable domain reads GAGVSQSPSNKVTEKGKDVELRCDPISGHTALYWYRQSLGQGLEFLIYFQGNSAPDKSGLPSDRFSAERTGGSVSTLTIQRTQQEDSAVYLCASSLTGFGTDTQYFGPGTRLTVL.

This rearrangement joins TRBV9 to TRBJ2-7; 11 bases line up with TRBD2. After removal of 1 base from V and 6 bases from J, the junction contained 6 bases not matched to a gene. The CDR3 extends over 15 amino acids. From germline, CDR1 is SGDLS and CDR2 YYNGEE. CDR3 coding DNA: TGTGCCAGCAGCGTAAGACTAGCGGGACCTACCGAGCAGTACTTC. Translating gives CASSVRLAGPTEQYF.

This chain uses TRBV18 with TRBJ2-7; 16 bases are shared with TRBD2. CDR1 is KGHSH, CDR2 LQKENI, per germline. V shed 1 base, J shed 1 base, and the junction held 13 bases outside the gene matches. There are 21 residues in the CDR3. The DNA for the CDR3 is TGTGCCAGCTCACCACTTCATCAACCGGGACTAGCGGGAGGGGTGTCCTACGAGCAGTACTTC. It yields the protein CASSPLHQPGLAGGVSYEQYF.

V and J are TRBV5-4 and TRBJ2-2; 10 bases are shared with TRBD1. CDR3 size: 16 residues. The trim removed 3 bases at V and 4 bases at J, leaving 6 bases unmatched. Germline lookup yields CDR1 SGHNT and CDR2 YYREEE (reference sequence). The CDR3 is CASSWSRDRGTGELFF. DNA for the CDR3: TGTGCCAGCAGCTGGTCCCGGGACAGGGGCACCGGGGAGCTGTTTTTT.

The rearrangement uses TRBV27 and TRBJ2-2, with 10 bases fitting TRBD2. Germline lookup yields CDR1 MNHEY and CDR2 SMNVEV (reference sequence). The CDR3 contains 15 residues. V shed 1 base and J 6 bases; nucleotides not matched to a gene: 2. As DNA, the CDR3 is TGTGCCAGCAGTTTATTTAGCGGGGGGCCCGGGGAGCTGTTTTTT. The encoded protein is CASSLFSGGPGELFF.

The chain recombines TRBV29-1 with TRBJ1-5, with D uncertain. Germline CDR1 and CDR2: SQVTM and ANQGSEA. Trimming took 4 bases from V and 0 from J, leaving 7 bases between them. This CDR3 spans 13 amino acids. CDR3 loop: CSVGDNSNQPQHF. DNA for the CDR3: TGCAGCGTTGGAGATAATAGCAATCAGCCCCAGCATTTT.

This chain links TRBV6-1 with TRBJ2-7, with D maybe TRBD2 (6 bases). V shed 3 bases and J shed 2 bases, with 14 bases lying between them. The CDR3 has 15 residues. CDR1 is MNHNS and CDR2 is SASEGT in the germline V gene. The CDR3 region is CASSDRVGGAYEQYF. As DNA, the CDR3 is TGTGCCAGCAGTGATAGAGTCGGGGGTGCCTACGAGCAGTACTTC.

A note on this clone: Other DNA sequences in this sample translate to the same CDR3. The V and J genes are TRBV29-1 and TRBJ2-6; D is perhaps TRBD2 (6 bases). Germline CDR1 is SQVTM and CDR2 is ANQGSEA. CDR3 length equals 19 residues. Deletions cut 2 bases from V and 0 bases from J, with 20 bases between. The CDR3 bases are TGCAGCGTTGAACCGGCGGGGCAGGCGGCAAACTCTGGGGCCAACGTCCTGACTTTC. It is translated as CSVEPAGQAANSGANVLTF.

The rearrangement links TRBV2 to TRBJ2-1; 9 positions match TRBD1. CDR3 length: 14 residues. CDR1 and CDR2 from the germline V gene are SNHLY and FYNNEI. J was trimmed by 4 bases and V by 6 bases; bases with no gene match: 4. CDR3: CASRRTGVYNEQFF. The CDR3 DNA is TGTGCCAGCAGACGGACAGGGGTATACAATGAGCAGTTCTTC.

This sequence joins TRBV5-6 and TRBJ2-7; D not resolved. The ends were cut back, 2 bases at V and 1 base at J, with 7 bases in the middle. There are 13 residues in the CDR3. The germline gives CDR1 SGHDT, CDR2 YYEEEE. This CDR3 is CASSFANSYEQYF. CDR3 DNA: TGTGCCAGCAGCTTTGCTAATTCCTACGAGCAGTACTTC.

The V gene is TRBV27, the J gene TRBJ2-1; no clear D gene. The V gene's germline CDR1 is MNHEY and CDR2 SMNVEV (reference sequence). CDR3 size: 15 residues. Trimming took off 5 bases at V and 3 bases at J, with 14 bases between the two ends. DNA of the CDR3: TGTGCCAGCAGTCCCGGCGGCTATGGCTACAATGAGCAGTTCTTC. It is translated as CASSPGGYGYNEQFF.

This chain connects TRBV4-3 to TRBJ1-5, with TRBD1 matching over 8 bases. CDR1 LGHNA and CDR2 YSLEER come from the germline V gene. The junction had 13 bases not matched to a gene; V was cut back by 0 bases and J by 0 bases. CDR3 size: 20 residues. CDR3 coding DNA: TGCGCCAGCAGCCAAGATCCCGGGACAGGAGGGGCCTATAGCAATCAGCCCCAGCATTTT. Translated, it gives CASSQDPGTGGAYSNQPQHF.

The V gene is TRBV29-1, the J gene TRBJ2-7, with D possibly being TRBD1 (6 bases). Germline V gene lookup returns CDR1 SQVTM and CDR2 ANQGSEA. The CDR3 totals 15 residues. The ends were cut back, 6 bases at V and 4 bases at J, with 22 bases in the middle. CDR3 bases: TGCAGCGTGACCCTACAGGGAAAGTGGGTGTACGAGCAGTACTTC. As protein: CSVTLQGKWVYEQYF.

This clone was observed a single time. This chain uses TRBV30 with TRBJ2-3, with TRBD2 matching 10 bases. The J segment lost 6 bases and the V segment lost 2 bases, leaving 8 bases of the junction unmatched. The CDR3 has 15 amino acids. Per the germline V gene, CDR1 is GTSNPN and CDR2 is SVGIG (reference sequence). For the CDR3, the DNA is TGTGCCTGGAGTTTAGCGCTAGCGGGAGCGGATACGCAGTATTTT. Translating it yields CAWSLALAGADTQYF.

V and J are TRBV29-1 and TRBJ2-3; 13 bases are shared with TRBD2. The CDR3 extends over 14 amino acids. Germline trimming cut 7 bases from V and 3 bases from J; bases unmatched to any gene: 4. CDR1 and CDR2 (germline): SQVTM, ANQGSEA. In DNA, the CDR3 is TGCAGCGCCACGACTAGCGGGGGGACAGATACGCAGTATTTT. Its translation: CSATTSGGTDTQYF.